This note documents a single T cell receptor beta chain sequence. The study drew participants aged about 18 to 95 years from some 24 US areas. Recovered status applied to Cohort 3 donors who had two consecutive negative PCRs. It also applied to those with clearance or with symptom resolution. Generated by immunoSEQ multiplex PCR, the TCRdb table keeps only in-frame clones and is missing some. In the table there are 200,000 to 250,000 clones, around 90% of which are singletons. The data are from a study of blood T cell repertoires in COVID-19. Study-level information: Acute-phase and convalescent COVID-19 samples originated in the United States, Italy and Spain. Sample material is recorded as cDNA or gDNA derived from T cells, B-cell-depleted T cells, or PBMCs.

The germline V gene has CDR1 SNHLY and CDR2 FYNNEI. CDR3 size: 9 residues. V lost 6 bases to trimming and J lost 10 bases, with 6 bases between them. This chain connects TRBV2 to TRBJ2-5; D unclear. This receptor was identified in a man aged 25-45 years who had recovered from COVID-19. Specimen: PBMCs or T cells enriched from blood (not recorded which). CDR3 in amino acids: CASSPGQYF. Here the CDR3 DNA reads TGTGCCAGCAGCCCAGGCCAGTACTTC.